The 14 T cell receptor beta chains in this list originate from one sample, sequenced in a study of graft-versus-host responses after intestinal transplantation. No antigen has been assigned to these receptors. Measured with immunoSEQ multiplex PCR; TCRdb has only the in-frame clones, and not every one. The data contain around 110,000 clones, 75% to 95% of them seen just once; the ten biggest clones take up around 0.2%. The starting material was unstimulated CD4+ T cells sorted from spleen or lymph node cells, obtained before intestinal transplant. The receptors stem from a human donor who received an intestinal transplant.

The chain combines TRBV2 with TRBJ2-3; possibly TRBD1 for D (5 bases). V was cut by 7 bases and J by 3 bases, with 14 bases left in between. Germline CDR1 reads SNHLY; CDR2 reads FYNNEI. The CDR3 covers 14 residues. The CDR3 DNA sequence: TGTGCCAGCAACAGGCAGGGTGGGACAGATACGCAGTATTTT. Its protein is CASNRQGGTDTQYF.

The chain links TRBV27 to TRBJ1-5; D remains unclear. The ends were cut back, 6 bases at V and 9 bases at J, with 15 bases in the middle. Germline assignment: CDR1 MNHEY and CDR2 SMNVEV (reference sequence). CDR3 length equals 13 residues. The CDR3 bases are TGTGCCAGCAGACCGAGGGCCGTTGGGCCCCAGCATTTT. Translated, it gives CASRPRAVGPQHF.

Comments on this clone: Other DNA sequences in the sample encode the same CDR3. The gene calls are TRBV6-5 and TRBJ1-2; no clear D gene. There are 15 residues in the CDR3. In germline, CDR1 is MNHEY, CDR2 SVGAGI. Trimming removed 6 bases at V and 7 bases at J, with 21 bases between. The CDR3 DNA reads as TGTGCCAGCAGGAGGTCGACGGAGGCCATGGGTGGCTACACCTTC. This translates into CASRRSTEAMGGYTF.

The CDR3 reads CAWSRQGGSNQPQHF. CDR3 coding DNA: TGTGCCTGGAGCCGACAGGGCGGTAGCAATCAGCCCCAGCATTTT. The genes are TRBV30 and TRBJ1-5, with TRBD1 matching over 7 bases. The CDR3 has 15 amino acids. Germline V lookup: CDR1 GTSNPN, CDR2 SVGIG (reference sequence). J lost 0 bases, V lost 3 bases, and 5 bases had no gene match.

Here the CDR3 reads CASSPTRYGYTF. Here the CDR3 DNA reads TGTGCCAGCAGTCCAACGCGGTATGGCTACACCTTC. The V call is TRBV2, the J call TRBJ1-2; D remains unclear. Trimming took 5 bases from V and 5 from J, leaving 9 bases between them. From germline, CDR1 is SNHLY and CDR2 FYNNEI. There are 12 residues in the CDR3.

This CDR3 is CATSRLRALGTEQYF. The CDR3 nucleotides read TGTGCCACCAGCAGATTAAGGGCCCTTGGGACTGAGCAGTACTTC. This chain connects TRBV15 to TRBJ2-5; D may be TRBD2 (6 bases). Germline CDR1 reads LNHNV; CDR2 reads YYDKDF (reference sequence). The CDR3 length is 15 residues. V was trimmed by 2 bases and J by 11 bases, leaving 21 bases between them. Filled out from reference TRBV15 and TRBJ2-5, the complete variable domain reads DAMVIQNPRYQVTQFGKPVTLSCSQTLNHNVMYWYQQKSSQAPKLLFHYYDKDFNNEADTPDNFQSRRPNTSFCFLDIRSPGLGDTAMYLCATSRLRALGTEQYFGPGTRLLVL.

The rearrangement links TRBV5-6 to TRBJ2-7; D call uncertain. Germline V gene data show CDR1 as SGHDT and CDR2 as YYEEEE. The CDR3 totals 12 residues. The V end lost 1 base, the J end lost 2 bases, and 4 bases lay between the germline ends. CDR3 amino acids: CASSLLAYEQYF. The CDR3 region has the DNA TGTGCCAGCAGCTTGCTCGCCTACGAGCAGTACTTC.

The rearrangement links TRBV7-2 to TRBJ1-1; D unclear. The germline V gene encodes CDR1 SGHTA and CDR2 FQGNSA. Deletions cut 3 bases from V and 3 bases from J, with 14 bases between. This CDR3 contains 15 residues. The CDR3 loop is CASSFRGVGDTEAFF. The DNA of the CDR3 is TGTGCCAGCAGCTTTCGCGGGGTCGGGGACACTGAAGCTTTCTTT.

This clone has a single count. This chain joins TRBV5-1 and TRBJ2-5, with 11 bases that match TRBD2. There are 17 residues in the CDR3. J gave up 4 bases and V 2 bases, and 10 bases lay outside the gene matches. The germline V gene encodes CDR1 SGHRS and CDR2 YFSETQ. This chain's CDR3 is CASSFGSGGDRRETQYF. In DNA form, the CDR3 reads TGCGCCAGCAGCTTCGGTAGCGGGGGGGACCGACGAGAGACCCAGTACTTC.

The CDR3 reads CAWMGADTQYF. The CDR3 region has the DNA TGTGCCTGGATGGGCGCAGATACGCAGTATTTT. The chain recombines TRBV30 with TRBJ2-3; D gene unclear. The germline CDR1 and CDR2 sequences are GTSNPN and SVGIG (reference sequence). This CDR3 has 11 residues. The V gene lost 4 bases and the J gene lost 4 bases, with 6 bases spanning the gap.

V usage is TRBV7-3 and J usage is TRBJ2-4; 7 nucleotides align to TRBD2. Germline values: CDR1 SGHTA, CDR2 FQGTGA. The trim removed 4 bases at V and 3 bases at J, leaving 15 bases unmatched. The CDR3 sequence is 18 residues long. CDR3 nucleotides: TGTGCCAGCAGCTCATGGGTAGTTGTCCTAGCGGTCAAAAACATTCAGTACTTC. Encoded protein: CASSSWVVVLAVKNIQYF.

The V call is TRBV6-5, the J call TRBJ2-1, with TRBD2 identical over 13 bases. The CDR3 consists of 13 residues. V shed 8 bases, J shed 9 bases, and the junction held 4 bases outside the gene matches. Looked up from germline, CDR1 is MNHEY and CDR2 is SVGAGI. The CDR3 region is CASATSGGAEQFF. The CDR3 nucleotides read TGTGCCAGCGCTACTAGCGGGGGGGCTGAGCAGTTCTTC.

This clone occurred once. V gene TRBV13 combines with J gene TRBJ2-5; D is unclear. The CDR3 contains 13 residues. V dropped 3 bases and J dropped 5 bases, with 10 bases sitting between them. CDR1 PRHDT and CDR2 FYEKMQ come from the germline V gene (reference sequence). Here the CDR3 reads CASSFRRRETQYF. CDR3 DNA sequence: TGTGCCAGCAGCTTCAGGCGTCGCGAGACCCAGTACTTC.

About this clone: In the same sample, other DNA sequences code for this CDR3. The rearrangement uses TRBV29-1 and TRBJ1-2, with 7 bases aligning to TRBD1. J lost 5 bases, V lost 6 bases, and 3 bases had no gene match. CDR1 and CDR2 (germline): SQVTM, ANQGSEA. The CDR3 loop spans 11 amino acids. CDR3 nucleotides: TGCAGCGTCGACAGGGCTTATGGCTACACCTTC. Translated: CSVDRAYGYTF.